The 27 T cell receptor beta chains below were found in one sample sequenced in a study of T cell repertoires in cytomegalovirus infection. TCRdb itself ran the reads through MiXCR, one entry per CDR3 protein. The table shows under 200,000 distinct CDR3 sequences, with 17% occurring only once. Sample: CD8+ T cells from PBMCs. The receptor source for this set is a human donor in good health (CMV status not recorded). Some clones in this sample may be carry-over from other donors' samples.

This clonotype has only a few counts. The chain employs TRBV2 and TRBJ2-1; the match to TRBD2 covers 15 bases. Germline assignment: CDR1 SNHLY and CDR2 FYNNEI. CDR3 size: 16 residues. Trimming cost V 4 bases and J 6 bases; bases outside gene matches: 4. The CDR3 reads CASSGTSGRVGNEQFF. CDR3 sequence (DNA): TGTGCCAGCAGTGGGACTAGCGGGAGGGTCGGCAATGAGCAGTTCTTC.

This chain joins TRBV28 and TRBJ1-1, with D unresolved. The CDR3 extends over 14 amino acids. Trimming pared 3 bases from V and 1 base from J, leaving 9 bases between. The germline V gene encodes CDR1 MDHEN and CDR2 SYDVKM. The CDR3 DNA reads TGTGCCAGCAGTTTGGAGGGAACGAACACTGAAGCTTTCTTT. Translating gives CASSLEGTNTEAFF.

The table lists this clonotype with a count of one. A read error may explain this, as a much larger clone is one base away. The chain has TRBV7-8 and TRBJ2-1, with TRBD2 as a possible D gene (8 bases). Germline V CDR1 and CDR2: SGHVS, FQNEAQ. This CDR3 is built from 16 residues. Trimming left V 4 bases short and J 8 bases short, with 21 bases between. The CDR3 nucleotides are TGTGCCAGCAGCTCGAGGGACAGACGGGAGGGGGATGAGCAGTTCTTC. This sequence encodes CASSSRDRREGDEQFF. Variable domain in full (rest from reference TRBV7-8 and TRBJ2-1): GAGVSQSPRYKVAKRGQDVALRCDPISGHVSLFWYQQALGQGPEFLTYFQNEAQLDKSGLPSDRFFAERPEGSVSTLKIQRTQQEDSAVYLCASSSRDRREGDEQFFGPGTRLTVL.

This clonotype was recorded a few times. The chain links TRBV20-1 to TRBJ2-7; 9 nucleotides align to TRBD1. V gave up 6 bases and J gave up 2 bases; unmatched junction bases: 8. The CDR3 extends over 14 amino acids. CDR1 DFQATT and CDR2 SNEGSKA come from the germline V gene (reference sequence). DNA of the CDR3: TGCAGTGCCCGAGGACAGGGGATGGCCTACGAGCAGTACTTC. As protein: CSARGQGMAYEQYF.

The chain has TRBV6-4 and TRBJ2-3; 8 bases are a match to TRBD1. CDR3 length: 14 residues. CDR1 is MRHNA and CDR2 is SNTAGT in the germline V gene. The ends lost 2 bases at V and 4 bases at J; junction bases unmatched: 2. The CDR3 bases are TGTGCCAGCAGTGACGAGACAGGGGCAGATACGCAGTATTTT. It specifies CASSDETGADTQYF.

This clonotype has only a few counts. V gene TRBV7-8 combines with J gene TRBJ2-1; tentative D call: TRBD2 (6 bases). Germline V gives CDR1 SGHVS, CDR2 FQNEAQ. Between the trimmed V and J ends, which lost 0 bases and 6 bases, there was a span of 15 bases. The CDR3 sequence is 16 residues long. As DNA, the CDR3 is TGTGCCAGCAGCTTAGCGCGTCGGGGGATGGGCAATGAGCAGTTCTTC. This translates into CASSLARRGMGNEQFF. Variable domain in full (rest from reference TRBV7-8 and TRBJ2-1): GAGVSQSPRYKVAKRGQDVALRCDPISGHVSLFWYQQALGQGPEFLTYFQNEAQLDKSGLPSDRFFAERPEGSVSTLKIQRTQQEDSAVYLCASSLARRGMGNEQFFGPGTRLTVL.

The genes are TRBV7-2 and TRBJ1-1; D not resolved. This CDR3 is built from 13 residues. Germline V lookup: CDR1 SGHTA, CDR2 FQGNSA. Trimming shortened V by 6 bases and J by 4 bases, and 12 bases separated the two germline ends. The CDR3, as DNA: TGTGCCAGCAGTCAGCCGGTGGGCACTGAAGCTTTCTTT. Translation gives CASSQPVGTEAFF.

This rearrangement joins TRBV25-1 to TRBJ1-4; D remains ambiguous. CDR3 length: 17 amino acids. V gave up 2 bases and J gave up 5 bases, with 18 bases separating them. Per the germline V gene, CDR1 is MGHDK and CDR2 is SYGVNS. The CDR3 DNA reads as TGTGCCAGCAGTGAAAACCCCAATCCCTGGCGGAATGAAAAACTGTTTTTT. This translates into CASSENPNPWRNEKLFF.

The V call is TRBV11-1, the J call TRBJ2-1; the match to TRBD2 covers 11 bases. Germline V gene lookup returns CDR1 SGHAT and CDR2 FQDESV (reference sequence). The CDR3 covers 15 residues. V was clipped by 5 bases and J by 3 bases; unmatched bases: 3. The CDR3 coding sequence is TGTGCCAGCAGCGCCACTAGCGGGAGCTACAATGAGCAGTTCTTC. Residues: CASSATSGSYNEQFF.

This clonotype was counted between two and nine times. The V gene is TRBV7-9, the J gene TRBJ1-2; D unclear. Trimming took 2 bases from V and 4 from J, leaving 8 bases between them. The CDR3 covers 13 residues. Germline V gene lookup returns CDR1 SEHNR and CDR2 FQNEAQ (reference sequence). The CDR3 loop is CASSLPGTYGYTF. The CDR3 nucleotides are TGTGCCAGCAGCTTACCGGGTACCTATGGCTACACCTTC.

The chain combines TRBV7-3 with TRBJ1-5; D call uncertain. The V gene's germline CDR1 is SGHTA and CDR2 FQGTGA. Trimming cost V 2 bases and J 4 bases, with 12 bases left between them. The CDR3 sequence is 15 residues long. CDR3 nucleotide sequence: TGTGCCAGCAGCTTAGGAGAGGGTTGGAATCAGCCCCAGCATTTT. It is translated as CASSLGEGWNQPQHF.

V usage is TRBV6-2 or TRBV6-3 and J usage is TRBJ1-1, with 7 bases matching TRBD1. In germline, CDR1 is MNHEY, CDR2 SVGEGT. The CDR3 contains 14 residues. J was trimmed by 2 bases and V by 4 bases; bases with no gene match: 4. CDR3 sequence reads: CASSSRDRNTEAFF. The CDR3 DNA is TGTGCCAGCAGTTCCAGGGACAGAAACACTGAAGCTTTCTTT.

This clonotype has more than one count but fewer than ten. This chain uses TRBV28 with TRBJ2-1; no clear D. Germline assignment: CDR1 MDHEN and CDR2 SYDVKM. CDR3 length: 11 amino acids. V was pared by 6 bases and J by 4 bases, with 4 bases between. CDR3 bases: TGTGCCAGCAGGCTTTACAATGAGCAGTTCTTC. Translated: CASRLYNEQFF. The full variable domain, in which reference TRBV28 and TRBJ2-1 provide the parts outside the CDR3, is DVKVTQSSRYLVKRTGEKVFLECVQDMDHENMFWYRQDPGLGLRLIYFSYDVKMKEKGDIPEGYSVSREKKERFSLILESASTNQTSMYLCASRLYNEQFFGPGTRLTVL.

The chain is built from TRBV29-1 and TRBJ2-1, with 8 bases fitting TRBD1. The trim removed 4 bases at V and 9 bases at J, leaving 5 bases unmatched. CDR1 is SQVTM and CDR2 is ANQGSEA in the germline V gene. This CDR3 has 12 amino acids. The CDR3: CSVATGAGEQFF. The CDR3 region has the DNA TGCAGCGTTGCGACAGGGGCGGGTGAGCAGTTCTTC.

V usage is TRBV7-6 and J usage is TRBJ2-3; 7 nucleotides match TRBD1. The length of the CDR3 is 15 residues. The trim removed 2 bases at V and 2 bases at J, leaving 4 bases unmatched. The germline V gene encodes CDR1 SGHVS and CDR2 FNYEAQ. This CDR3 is CASSLTGAVTDTQYF. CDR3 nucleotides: TGTGCCAGCAGCTTAACAGGGGCGGTCACAGATACGCAGTATTTT. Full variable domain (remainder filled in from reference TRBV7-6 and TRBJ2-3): GAGVSQSPRYKVTKRGQDVALRCDPISGHVSLYWYRQALGQGPEFLTYFNYEAQQDKSGLPNDRFSAERPEGSISTLTIQRTEQRDSAMYRCASSLTGAVTDTQYFGPGTRLTVL.

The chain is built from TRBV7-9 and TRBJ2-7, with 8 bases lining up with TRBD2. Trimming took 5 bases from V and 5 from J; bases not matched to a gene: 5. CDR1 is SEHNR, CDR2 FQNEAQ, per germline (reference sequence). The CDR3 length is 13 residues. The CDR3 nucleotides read TGTGCCAGCAGCCCCGGGGGGGCCCACGAGCAGTACTTC. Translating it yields CASSPGGAHEQYF. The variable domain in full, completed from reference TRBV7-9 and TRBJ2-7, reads DTGVSQNPRHKITKRGQNVTFRCDPISEHNRLYWYRQTLGQGPEFLTYFQNEAQLEKSRLLSDRFSAERPKGSFSTLEIQRTEQGDSAMYLCASSPGGAHEQYFGPGTRLTVT.

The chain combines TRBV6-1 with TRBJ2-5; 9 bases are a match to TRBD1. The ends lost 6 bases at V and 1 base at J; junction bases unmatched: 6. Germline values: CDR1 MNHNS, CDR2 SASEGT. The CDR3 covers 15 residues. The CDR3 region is CASSRGDRVQETQYF. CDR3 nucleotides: TGTGCCAGCAGCCGGGGGGACAGGGTCCAAGAGACCCAGTACTTC.

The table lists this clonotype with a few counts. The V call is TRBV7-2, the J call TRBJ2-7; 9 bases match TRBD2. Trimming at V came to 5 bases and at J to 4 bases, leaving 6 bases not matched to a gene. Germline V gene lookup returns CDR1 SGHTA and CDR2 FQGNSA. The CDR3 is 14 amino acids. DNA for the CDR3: TGTGCCAGCAGCGAAGCGGGGGGCCGTTACGAGCAGTACTTC. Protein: CASSEAGGRYEQYF.

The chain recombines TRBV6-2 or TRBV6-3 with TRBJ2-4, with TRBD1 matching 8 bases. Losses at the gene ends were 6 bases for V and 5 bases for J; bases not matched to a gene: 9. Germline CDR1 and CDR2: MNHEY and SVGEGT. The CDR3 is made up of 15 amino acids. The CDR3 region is CASSHLTDRENIQYF. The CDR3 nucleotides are TGTGCCAGCAGCCACCTGACGGACAGGGAAAACATTCAGTACTTC.

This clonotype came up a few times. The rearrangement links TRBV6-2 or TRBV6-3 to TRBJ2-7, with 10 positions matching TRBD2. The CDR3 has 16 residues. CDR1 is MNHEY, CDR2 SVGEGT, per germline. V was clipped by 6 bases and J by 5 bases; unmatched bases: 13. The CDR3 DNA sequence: TGTGCCAGCAGCTTGCCTCCTAGCGGGAGAGTCAACGAGCAGTACTTC. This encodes CASSLPPSGRVNEQYF.

CDR3 DNA: TGTGCCAGCAGCTTAGGAATCGGCACAGATACGCAGTATTTT. It translates to CASSLGIGTDTQYF. The V gene is TRBV7-6, the J gene TRBJ2-3; no definite D call. There are 14 residues in the CDR3. Trimming shortened V by 1 base and J by 1 base, and 6 bases separated the two germline ends. In germline, CDR1 is SGHVS, CDR2 FNYEAQ.

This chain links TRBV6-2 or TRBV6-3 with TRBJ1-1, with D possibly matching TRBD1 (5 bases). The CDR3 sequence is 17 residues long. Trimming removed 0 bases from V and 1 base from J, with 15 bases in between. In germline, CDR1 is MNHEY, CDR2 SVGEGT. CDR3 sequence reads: CASSYSFSRQTNTEAFF. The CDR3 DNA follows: TGTGCCAGCAGTTACTCCTTTTCTAGACAGACGAACACTGAAGCTTTCTTT.

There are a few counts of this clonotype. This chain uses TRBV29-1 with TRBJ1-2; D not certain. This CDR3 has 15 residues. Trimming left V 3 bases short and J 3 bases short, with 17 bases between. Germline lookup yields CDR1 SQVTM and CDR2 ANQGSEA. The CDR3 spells CSVDNRGLNDYGYTF. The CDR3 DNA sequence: TGCAGCGTTGACAATAGAGGCCTTAACGACTATGGCTACACCTTC.

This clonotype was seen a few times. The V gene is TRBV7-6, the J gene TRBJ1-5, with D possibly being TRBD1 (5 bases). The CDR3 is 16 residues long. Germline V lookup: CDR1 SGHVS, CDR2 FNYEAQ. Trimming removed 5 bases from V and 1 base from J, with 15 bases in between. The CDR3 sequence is CASSALTDTSNQPQHF. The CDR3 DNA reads TGTGCCAGCAGCGCCCTGACGGACACAAGCAATCAGCCCCAGCATTTT.

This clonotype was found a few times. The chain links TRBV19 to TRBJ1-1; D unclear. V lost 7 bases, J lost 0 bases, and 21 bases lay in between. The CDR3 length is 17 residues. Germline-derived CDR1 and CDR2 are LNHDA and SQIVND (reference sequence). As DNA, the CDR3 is TGTGCCAGTACCCAACTGGGTGAAAGGAACATGAACACTGAAGCTTTCTTT. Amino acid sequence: CASTQLGERNMNTEAFF.

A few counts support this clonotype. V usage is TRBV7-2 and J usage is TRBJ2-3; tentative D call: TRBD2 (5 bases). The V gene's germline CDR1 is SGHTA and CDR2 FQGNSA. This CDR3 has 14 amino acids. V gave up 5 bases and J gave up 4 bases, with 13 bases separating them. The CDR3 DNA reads TGTGCCAGCAGCGCGGGTTCTAGGGCAGATACGCAGTATTTT. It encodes CASSAGSRADTQYF.

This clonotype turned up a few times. CDR3 DNA sequence: TGTGCCAGCAGCTTCGGGATCAGCTCCTACGAGCAGTACTTC. Its translation is CASSFGISSYEQYF. The chain recombines TRBV11-2 with TRBJ2-7; tentatively, D is TRBD2 (5 bases). The CDR3 consists of 14 residues. The V gene lost 3 bases and the J gene lost 0 bases, with 9 bases spanning the gap. CDR1 SGHAT and CDR2 FQNNGV come from the germline V gene.